This T cell receptor beta chain stems from a study of metastatic and nonmetastatic thyroid tumors. Study overall: Across peripheral blood and tumor or nodule tissue samples taken from malignant and benign thyroid patients, the repertoires were compared with one another.

All patients were untreated before thyroid surgery. General study findings and limits: Reportedly, malignant thyroid tumors had significantly higher TCR beta diversity than benign nodules, in blood and tumor.

Methods used by the authors: A papillary thyroid cancer distant-metastasis classifier was built from CDR3 differences across clinicopathological groups. Via MiXCR, TCRdb re-called the PCR reads. The V and J calls were determined by TCRdb, not by the authors. The sample includes roughly 29,000 clones, more than 20% seen only once; the top ten take approximately 40%. The germline gives CDR1 DFQATT, CDR2 SNEGSKA (reference sequence). V was trimmed by 0 bases and J by 3 bases, leaving 9 bases between them. This CDR3 has 13 amino acids. This clone was counted at least ten times. The target antigen is unknown.

Sequenced material: blood. V is TRBV20-1 and J is TRBJ2-7; D is unclear. This TCR was recovered from a female donor with papillary thyroid cancer or a benign thyroid nodule (not recorded which). Some clones in this sample may be carry-over from other donors' samples. CDR3 DNA sequence: TGCAGTGCTAGAGATCGAAATGACTACGAGCAGTACTTC. Translated, it gives CSARDRNDYEQYF.